This T cell receptor (beta chain) was found in a study of tumor-infiltrating lymphocytes in primary liver carcinoma. Overall study findings and caveats: Researchers found tumor-adjacent and tumor-blood pairs overlapped less than tumor region pairs.

Comments on this clonotype: What it recognizes is unknown.

The authors took blood RNA from unsorted whole blood and also extracted germline DNA. After removal of 6 bases from V and 5 bases from J, the junction contained 11 bases not matched to a gene. This CDR3 spans 17 amino acids. The V gene's germline CDR1 is SGHTA and CDR2 FQGTGA. The input was approximately 500 ng total RNA; TCR beta cDNA was made from it with a constant-region primer. For TCR beta, libraries were produced by three nested multiplex PCR rounds using slightly modified ARM-PCR. Each of the first two PCR rounds ran about 9 cycles with TRBV1-TRBV30 forward and C-beta reverse primers. From the multiplex PCR reads, TCRdb called clonotypes with MiXCR, one entry per CDR3 protein. The sample carries about 320,000 distinct CDR3 sequences, approximately 60% recorded once.

This chain uses TRBV7-3 with TRBJ2-7; 15 bases match TRBD2. The receptor's source is a man aged 35-49 years with primary liver carcinoma and hepatitis B virus infection. The sequencing sample was made of peripheral blood. Here the CDR3 DNA reads TGTGCCAGCAGGGGAGGACTAGCGGGAGGGCTTAGGGACGAGCAGTACTTC. The encoded protein is CASRGGLAGGLRDEQYF.